Each of the 28 T cell receptor beta chains below was sequenced from the same sample in a study of T cell repertoires in cytomegalovirus infection. Each CDR3 protein gets one entry after TCRdb re-called the reads with MiXCR. This sample yields roughly 78,000 distinct CDR3 sequences, of which around 40% are seen a single time; 85% to 95% belongs to the top ten. Their antigens remain unidentified. The sample was CD8+ T cells from cultured PBMCs, taken from culture after CMV antigen stimulation. Receptors were obtained from a human donor in good health (CMV status not recorded). Some clones in this sample may be carry-over from other donors' samples.

In its sample, this clonotype was seen once. The chain recombines TRBV7-6 with TRBJ2-5, with a tentative D call TRBD2 (5 bases). V lost 2 bases and J lost 1, with 8 bases in between. This CDR3 is built from 14 residues. Per germline, CDR1 SGHVS and CDR2 FNYEAQ. The CDR3 loop reads CASSLMAGQETQYF. CDR3 bases: TGTGCCAGCAGCTTAATGGCGGGCCAAGAGACCCAGTACTTC.

The sample holds a few counts of this clonotype. The chain joins TRBV13 to TRBJ1-1; maybe TRBD1 (5 bases). Trimming stripped 2 bases from V and 5 bases from J, with 15 bases between. The CDR3 has 15 amino acids. Germline CDR1 is PRHDT and CDR2 is FYEKMQ (reference sequence). CDR3 DNA sequence: TGTGCCAGCAGCTTAAGAAGGGGCCTGGAGACTGAAGCTTTCTTT. Its translation: CASSLRRGLETEAFF.

V gene TRBV19 combines with J gene TRBJ1-2, with TRBD1 matching over 9 bases. Germline CDR1 reads LNHDA; CDR2 reads SQIVND (reference sequence). J lost 8 bases, V lost 3 bases, and 7 bases had no gene match. The length of the CDR3 is 14 residues. The chain's CDR3 is CASSMGQGARGYTF. The DNA for the CDR3 is TGTGCCAGTAGTATGGGACAGGGAGCACGGGGCTACACCTTC.

In nucleotides, the CDR3 is TGTGCCAGCAGAGCTAGCGGGGGCATCTCCTACGAGCAGTACTTC. Translation gives CASRASGGISYEQYF. V usage is TRBV12-3 or TRBV12-4 and J usage is TRBJ2-7; 10 positions match TRBD2. The V and J ends lost 6 bases and 0 bases, in that order; junction bases with no gene match: 5. The CDR3 extends over 15 amino acids.

V and J are TRBV12-3 or TRBV12-4 and TRBJ2-5; D not resolved. V was shortened by 2 bases and J by 4 bases, with 8 bases between the two germline ends. The CDR3 is 13 residues long. The chain's CDR3 is CASSLYSGETQYF. The CDR3 DNA reads as TGTGCCAGCAGTTTATATTCCGGAGAGACCCAGTACTTC.

This sequence joins TRBV9 and TRBJ2-3; D uncertain. Trimming left V 2 bases short and J 4 bases short, with 8 bases between. This CDR3 is built from 13 residues. Germline V gene sequence: CDR1 SGDLS, CDR2 YYNGEE. The CDR3 protein is CASSVALPDTQYF. The CDR3 DNA is TGTGCCAGCAGCGTCGCGCTCCCAGATACGCAGTATTTT.

This chain connects TRBV7-6 to TRBJ1-4; 9 bases are a match to TRBD1. The V gene end was trimmed by 5 bases and the J gene end by 4 bases; junction bases not matched to a gene: 2. The CDR3 consists of 14 residues. Germline V lookup: CDR1 SGHVS, CDR2 FNYEAQ. Here the CDR3 reads CASSRDRVNEKLFF. The CDR3 DNA sequence: TGTGCCAGCAGCCGGGACAGGGTTAATGAAAAACTGTTTTTT.

The chain combines TRBV6-2 or TRBV6-3 with TRBJ1-1, with D perhaps TRBD1 (5 bases). The CDR3 is 15 residues long. Germline values: CDR1 MNHEY, CDR2 SVGEGT. V shed 0 bases and J shed 6 bases, with 14 bases lying between them. The CDR3 spells CASSYSGVREAEAFF. The CDR3 nucleotides are TGTGCCAGCAGTTACTCGGGGGTCAGAGAGGCTGAAGCTTTCTTT.

The chain carries TRBV6-6 and TRBJ1-1, with TRBD1 as a possible D gene (6 bases). Trimming stripped 11 bases from V and 6 bases from J, with 19 bases between. CDR1 MNHNY and CDR2 SVGAGI come from the germline V gene (reference sequence). This CDR3 is 13 amino acids long. This CDR3 reads CASRRGDIAEAFF. CDR3 in DNA: TGTGCCTCCCGGCGAGGGGACATCGCTGAAGCTTTCTTT.

This clonotype was recorded a few times. The gene calls are TRBV7-2 and TRBJ2-7; D is ambiguous. CDR1 SGHTA and CDR2 FQGNSA come from the germline V gene. Trimming removed 2 bases from V and 0 bases from J, with 5 bases in between. This CDR3 has 13 residues. Here the CDR3 reads CASSLWVSYEQYF. For the CDR3, the DNA is TGTGCCAGCAGCTTATGGGTCTCCTACGAGCAGTACTTC. Full variable domain (rest looked up from reference TRBV7-2 and TRBJ2-7): GAGVSQSPSNKVTEKGKDVELRCDPISGHTALYWYRQSLGQGLEFLIYFQGNSAPDKSGLPSDRFSAERTGGSVSTLTIQRTQQEDSAVYLCASSLWVSYEQYFGPGTRLTVT.

The gene calls are TRBV11-1 and TRBJ2-2; 12 nucleotides align to TRBD2. The trim removed 3 bases at V and 6 bases at J, leaving 8 bases unmatched. The CDR3 is 17 amino acids. Germline V gives CDR1 SGHAT, CDR2 FQDESV (reference sequence). CDR3: CASSFRLAGAGAGELFF. The CDR3 DNA reads TGTGCCAGCAGCTTTCGACTAGCGGGGGCCGGCGCCGGGGAGCTGTTTTTT.

The chain is built from TRBV7-4 and TRBJ1-1; maybe TRBD1 (6 bases). The CDR3 is made up of 14 amino acids. CDR1 and CDR2 (germline): SGHVT, SQSDAQ. Trimming pared 4 bases from V and 4 bases from J, leaving 13 bases between. The chain's CDR3 is CASSSDLGATEAFF. CDR3 DNA: TGTGCCAGCAGCTCTGACCTGGGGGCCACTGAAGCTTTCTTT.

The chain joins TRBV7-9 to TRBJ1-1, with unresolved D. Trimming removed 6 bases at V and 7 bases at J, with 12 bases between. Germline values: CDR1 SEHNR, CDR2 FQNEAQ (reference sequence). CDR3 length: 12 amino acids. The CDR3 reads CASRWGGDEAFF. The DNA of the CDR3 is TGTGCCAGCAGATGGGGAGGTGATGAAGCTTTCTTT.

CDR3: CASSQVGFIDTQYF. The CDR3 DNA reads TGTGCCAGCAGCCAAGTGGGGTTCATAGATACGCAGTATTTT. This chain links TRBV3-1 with TRBJ2-3; D gene unclear. V was cut by 1 base and J by 5 bases, with 10 bases left in between. This CDR3 region has 14 residues. The germline gives CDR1 LGHDT, CDR2 YNNKEL (reference sequence).

In this sample, this clonotype turned up many times. The genes are TRBV12-3 or TRBV12-4 and TRBJ1-5, with a possible D match to TRBD1 (6 bases). V dropped 5 bases and J dropped 0 bases, with 14 bases sitting between them. The length of the CDR3 is 16 residues. CDR3 sequence: CASSPRTVYSNQPQHF. DNA for the CDR3: TGTGCCAGCAGTCCGAGGACAGTCTATAGCAATCAGCCCCAGCATTTT.

This chain uses TRBV10-3 with TRBJ1-2, with D tentatively TRBD1 (6 bases). Per germline, CDR1 ENHRY and CDR2 SYGVKD. V was pared by 3 bases and J by 3 bases, with 14 bases between. The CDR3 sequence is 15 residues long. CDR3 amino acids: CAISDSSKGDYGYTF. DNA for the CDR3: TGTGCCATCAGTGACTCGAGTAAGGGGGACTATGGCTACACCTTC.

J is TRBJ2-1 and V is TRBV7-9; TRBD2 agrees at 16 bases. This CDR3 comprises 17 residues. V lost 5 bases, J lost 5 bases, and 6 bases stayed unmatched. The germline V gene has CDR1 SEHNR and CDR2 FQNEAQ (reference sequence). CDR3 loop: CASSRGLAGGPHNEQFF. In DNA form, the CDR3 reads TGTGCCAGCAGCCGGGGACTAGCGGGGGGGCCGCACAATGAGCAGTTCTTC.

The rearrangement links TRBV12-3 or TRBV12-4 to TRBJ1-1, with TRBD1 matching over 8 bases. With 5 bases clipped from V and 8 bases from J, the junction kept 7 bases outside the gene matches. The length of the CDR3 is 13 residues. Here the CDR3 reads CASSPGTGLEAFF. CDR3 bases: TGTGCCAGCAGTCCAGGGACAGGCCTCGAAGCTTTCTTT.

Remarks on this clonotype: At one boundary the junction diverges from the germline segment, which might be a read error. This sequence joins TRBV4-1 and TRBJ1-1; possible D gene TRBD1, 5 bases. This CDR3 is built from 15 residues. Germline V gene sequence: CDR1 MGHRA, CDR2 YSYEKL. CDR3 sequence reads: CASSQGLSLANEAFF. The DNA for the CDR3 is TGTGCCAGCAGCCAGGGTTTAAGTTTAGCAAATGAAGCTTTCTTT.

The chain links TRBV7-8 to TRBJ1-1, with D hard to call. The germline CDR1 and CDR2 sequences are SGHVS and FQNEAQ. Trimming removed 4 bases from V and 7 bases from J, with 16 bases in between. This CDR3 is 14 amino acids long. For the CDR3, the DNA is TGTGCCAGCAGCTCTAACCTTTTCGGACTTGAAGCTTTCTTT. Translated: CASSSNLFGLEAFF.

V is TRBV19 and J is TRBJ2-1; D possibly corresponds to TRBD1 (6 bases). CDR1 is LNHDA and CDR2 is SQIVND in the germline V gene (reference sequence). CDR3 length: 16 amino acids. The V end lost 3 bases, the J end lost 5 bases, and 17 bases lay between the germline ends. The CDR3 DNA is TGTGCCAGTAGTATCCCGACAGGCAACGGTAACAATGAGCAGTTCTTC. It translates to CASSIPTGNGNNEQFF.

This clonotype was observed a handful of times. V is TRBV7-2 and J is TRBJ2-3; D uncertain. Germline CDR1 is SGHTA and CDR2 is FQGNSA. The length of the CDR3 is 14 residues. V was trimmed by 6 bases and J by 3 bases, leaving 13 bases between them. The DNA of the CDR3 is TGTGCCAGCAGACCTGACGACCTTACAGATACGCAGTATTTT. The encoded protein is CASRPDDLTDTQYF.

This clonotype was observed a few times. The chain links TRBV19 to TRBJ2-1, with no clear D. CDR3 size: 12 residues. CDR1 and CDR2 from the germline V gene are LNHDA and SQIVND (reference sequence). The ends were cut back, 3 bases at V and 2 bases at J, with 2 bases in the middle. CDR3 sequence: CASSIPYNEQFF. The CDR3 DNA is TGTGCCAGTAGTATCCCCTACAATGAGCAGTTCTTC.

V is TRBV25-1 and J is TRBJ1-2; no clear D gene. Deletions cut 2 bases from V and 4 bases from J, with 11 bases between. The CDR3 runs to 14 residues. Per germline, CDR1 MGHDK and CDR2 SYGVNS. The CDR3 here is CASSELVVTYGYTF. The DNA for the CDR3 is TGTGCCAGCAGTGAACTCGTCGTAACCTATGGCTACACCTTC.

This clonotype was seen a handful of times. This sequence joins TRBV27 and TRBJ2-6, with TRBD1 matching over 8 bases. Germline CDR1 reads MNHEY; CDR2 reads SMNVEV (reference sequence). CDR3 length equals 17 residues. Unmatched junction bases numbered 6, after V lost 2 bases and J lost 3 bases. Here the CDR3 DNA reads TGTGCCAGCAGTTTAGCACGGACAGGGAATGGGGCCAACGTCCTGACTTTC. Translation gives CASSLARTGNGANVLTF.

The chain has TRBV7-8 and TRBJ2-7; 9 nucleotides align to TRBD1. V shed 4 bases, J shed 2 bases, and the junction held 15 bases outside the gene matches. Germline CDR1 and CDR2: SGHVS and FQNEAQ. The CDR3 is 18 amino acids. CDR3 nucleotides: TGTGCCAGCAGCTCGCTGCACAGGGGGCTTCCTATGCCCTACGAGCAGTACTTC. Translation: CASSSLHRGLPMPYEQYF.

The chain recombines TRBV28 with TRBJ1-6; 9 bases align to TRBD1. This CDR3 has 15 amino acids. CDR1 MDHEN and CDR2 SYDVKM come from the germline V gene. With 2 bases clipped from V and 9 bases from J, the junction kept 5 bases outside the gene matches. The CDR3 nucleotides read TGTGCCAGCAGTTTAACCGGACAGGGGTTTTCACCCCTCCACTTT. Its protein product is CASSLTGQGFSPLHF.

The J gene is TRBJ2-1, the V gene TRBV6-2 or TRBV6-3, with D perhaps matching TRBD1 (6 bases). The germline V gene encodes CDR1 MNHEY and CDR2 SVGEGT. The CDR3 has 17 amino acids. The ends were cut back, 2 bases at V and 6 bases at J, with 20 bases in the middle. In DNA form, the CDR3 reads TGTGCCAGCAGTTACAGGGGGATACGGAATAGACGCAATGAGCAGTTCTTC. Its protein product is CASSYRGIRNRRNEQFF.